Sequencing of this T cell receptor (beta chain) was carried out in a study of blood T cell repertoires in COVID-19. Germline CDR1 is SGHRS and CDR2 is YFSETQ. This CDR3 is 16 amino acids long. With 3 bases clipped from V and 1 base from J, the junction kept 5 bases outside the gene matches. Data came from immunoSEQ multiplex PCR; TCRdb stores just in-frame clones and leaves some out. The repertoire holds around 260,000 clones, approximately 87% seen once, with 4.6% in the top ten. The clonotype comes from a man in his 60s who had recovered from COVID-19. What was sequenced was peripheral blood. The chain links TRBV5-1 to TRBJ2-1; TRBD2 aligns across 9 bases. For the CDR3, the DNA is TGCGCCAGCAGCTCCGTGACTAGCGGATCCTACAATGAGCAGTTCTTC. Translated: CASSSVTSGSYNEQFF.